This paragraph covers one T cell receptor (beta chain) sequence. The antigen is not known. This sample is drawn from a study of beta chain features in type 1 diabetes. Study results and caveats: For Type 1 diabetes patients, all four CD4+ subsets carried TCRB CDR3s that were moderately but significantly shorter.

The germline gives CDR1 MNHNS, CDR2 SASEGT. This CDR3 is built from 12 residues. With 6 bases clipped from V and 5 bases from J, the junction kept 3 bases outside the gene matches. Investigators reverse transcribed all isolated RNA, so they sequenced expressed TCRB transcripts. Data came from immunoSEQ multiplex PCR; TCRdb stores just in-frame clones and leaves some out. Among 550,000 to 850,000 clones listed, around an eighth were seen once. The receptor's source is a man aged 18-30 years with type 1 diabetes. This chain connects TRBV6-1 to TRBJ2-7; 8 bases match TRBD1. The sample consisted of naive CD4+ T cells from blood. The CDR3 coding sequence is TGTGCCAGCAGGGACAGGGTTCACGAGCAGTACTTC. Translating it yields CASRDRVHEQYF.